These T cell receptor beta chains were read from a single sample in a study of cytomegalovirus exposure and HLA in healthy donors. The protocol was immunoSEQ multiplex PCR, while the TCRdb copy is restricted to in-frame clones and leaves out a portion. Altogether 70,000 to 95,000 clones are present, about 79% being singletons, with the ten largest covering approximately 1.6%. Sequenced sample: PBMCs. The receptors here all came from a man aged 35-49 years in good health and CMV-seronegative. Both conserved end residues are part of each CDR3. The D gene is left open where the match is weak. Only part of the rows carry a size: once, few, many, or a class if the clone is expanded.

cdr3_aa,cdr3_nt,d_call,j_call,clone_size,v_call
CAIDRTGGYEQYF,TGTGCCATCGACCGGACAGGGGGCTACGAGCAGTACTTC,TRBD1,TRBJ2-7,-,TRBV6-1
CASSHPGTVQMNTEAFF,TGCGCCAGCAGCCACCCCGGGACAGTACAGATGAACACTGAAGCTTTCTTT,TRBD1,TRBJ1-1,few,TRBV4-1
CASSEDNTDTQYF,TGTGCCAGCAGTGAAGACAACACAGATACGCAGTATTTT,-,TRBJ2-3,-,TRBV2
CASSPLLSGNTIYF,TGTGCCAGCTCACCCCTTCTCTCTGGAAACACCATATATTTT,-,TRBJ1-3,-,TRBV18
CAITSGGGEQFF,TGTGCCATCACTAGCGGAGGGGGTGAGCAGTTCTTC,TRBD2,TRBJ2-1,-,TRBV28
CASRPPGQYLGYTF,TGCGCCAGCAGACCTCCGGGACAGTATCTAGGCTACACCTTC,TRBD1,TRBJ1-2,-,TRBV5-1
CASSHTAGGTGELFF,TGCGCCAGCAGTCATACGGCGGGGGGCACCGGGGAGCTGTTTTTT,TRBD2,TRBJ2-2,few,TRBV5-1
CASSQGSARSEQFF,TGCGCCAGCAGCCAAGGGTCCGCGAGGAGTGAGCAGTTCTTC,-,TRBJ2-1,-,TRBV4-1
CASSLLAGANTGELFF,TGTGCCAGCAGCTTACTAGCGGGAGCGAACACCGGGGAGCTGTTTTTT,TRBD2,TRBJ2-2,-,TRBV11-2
CASSWGTSGEGGEQFF,TGTGCCAGCAGCTGGGGGACTAGCGGGGAAGGGGGTGAGCAGTTCTTC,TRBD2,TRBJ2-1,-,TRBV7-6
CAISDREETQYF,TGTGCCATCTCCGACAGGGAAGAGACCCAGTACTTC,TRBD1,TRBJ2-5,-,TRBV10-3
CASSDQQETQYF,TGTGCCAGCAGTGATCAGCAAGAGACCCAGTACTTC,-,TRBJ2-5,-,TRBV2
CASEPGNRPFYGYTF,TGTGCCAGCGAGCCAGGGAACAGACCTTTCTATGGCTACACCTTC,-,TRBJ1-2,-,TRBV6-1
CASSKPLGGGTGELFF,TGTGCCAGCAGCAAACCGCTGGGGGGGGGCACCGGGGAGCTGTTTTTT,TRBD2,TRBJ2-2,-,TRBV28
CASSVRGNSGANGLTF,TGCGCCAGCAGCGTCCGGGGGAACTCTGGGGCCAACGGCCTGACTTTC,-,TRBJ2-6,-,TRBV5-1
CASSRRTGGRGNEQFF,TGTGCCAGCAGCCGGAGGACAGGGGGTCGGGGCAATGAGCAGTTCTTC,TRBD1,TRBJ2-1,-,TRBV7-8